This T cell receptor (beta chain) was sequenced during a study of blood T cell repertoires in COVID-19. The wider study: The United States, Italy and Spain supplied acute and convalescent COVID-19 samples.

Patients from Seattle were sampled longitudinally, starting during active infection. As handled by the study authors: Reference gene primer amplification gave estimated nucleated cell counts. Clones were read by immunoSEQ multiplex PCR, and TCRdb kept only the in-frame ones, dropping some. V, J and clone size reflect that table, while D and trimming were determined from the DNA. The sample consists of 170,000 or so clones, 87% of them appearing once. From germline, CDR1 is MNHEY and CDR2 SVGAGI. The CDR3 has 15 amino acids. V lost 4 bases to trimming and J lost 0 bases; unmatched junction nucleotides: 3.

Sample: peripheral blood. The V gene is TRBV6-5, the J gene TRBJ1-3; 7 nucleotides align to TRBD1. This TCR came from a woman in her 70s with COVID-19, enrolled during active disease. CDR3 protein: CASSSTGSSGNTIYF. In nucleotides, the CDR3 is TGTGCCAGCAGTTCGACAGGGTCCTCTGGAAACACCATATATTTT.